These 32 T cell receptor beta chains originate from one sample sequenced in a study of identical twins. TCRdb called the 5' RACE reads again in MiXCR, with one record for every CDR3 protein. This table holds under 1 million distinct CDR3 sequences, 10% to 15% found once. These data were likewise used in another study, on yellow fever vaccine responses in identical twins.

The sequencing input was PBMCs. The receptors come from a woman younger than 30 in good health.

The CDR3 is CASSVSSGSPDTQYF. CDR3 nucleotide sequence: TGTGCCAGCAGTGTATCGAGCGGGAGCCCAGATACGCAGTATTTT. The chain couples TRBV2 to TRBJ2-3, with TRBD2 matching 8 bases. Germline lookup yields CDR1 SNHLY and CDR2 FYNNEI. The CDR3 has 15 residues. V lost 4 bases to trimming and J lost 4 bases; unmatched junction nucleotides: 7.

The sample holds many counts of this clonotype. Here the CDR3 reads CASSLVKRGNPYNEQFF. CDR3 DNA: TGTGCCAGCAGCTTAGTTAAACGGGGAAACCCCTACAATGAGCAGTTCTTC. The chain employs TRBV7-2 and TRBJ2-1, with a possible D match to TRBD2 (5 bases). The CDR3 sequence is 17 residues long. Germline-derived CDR1 and CDR2 are SGHTA and FQGNSA. V was shortened by 1 base and J by 2 bases, with 15 bases between the two germline ends.

This clonotype was seen more than once but under ten times. The chain carries TRBV10-3 and TRBJ2-3; 8 nucleotides match TRBD2. CDR1 is ENHRY, CDR2 SYGVKD, per germline. V shed 7 bases, J shed 1 base, and the junction held 4 bases outside the gene matches. This CDR3 region has 14 residues. The CDR3 region has the DNA TGTGCCATCAACGAAGCGGGGGGCACAGATACGCAGTATTTT. This translates into CAINEAGGTDTQYF.

This sequence joins TRBV12-3 or TRBV12-4 and TRBJ2-6; D remains unclear. Trimming pared 6 bases from V and 2 bases from J, leaving 11 bases between. This CDR3 is 15 amino acids long. The CDR3 sequence: CASRQKATGANVLTF. CDR3 in DNA: TGTGCCAGCAGGCAAAAGGCCACTGGGGCCAACGTCCTGACTTTC.

V usage is TRBV5-5 and J usage is TRBJ1-6, with D possibly TRBD1 on 6 matching bases. V was trimmed by 4 bases and J by 12 bases, leaving 20 bases between them. The CDR3 is made up of 15 amino acids. Per the germline V gene, CDR1 is SGHKS and CDR2 is YYEKEE (reference sequence). The CDR3 here is CASSRFQGIWEPLHF. The CDR3 DNA follows: TGTGCCAGCAGCCGATTCCAGGGGATCTGGGAACCCCTCCACTTT.

There are a few counts of this clonotype. V is TRBV4-1 and J is TRBJ1-5; D possibly corresponds to TRBD1 (5 bases). This CDR3 region has 16 residues. CDR1 MGHRA and CDR2 YSYEKL come from the germline V gene. Trimming took off 1 base at V and 1 base at J, with 11 bases between the two ends. The CDR3 sequence is CASSQGPRESNQPQHF. The CDR3 bases are TGCGCCAGCAGCCAAGGTCCCAGGGAAAGCAATCAGCCCCAGCATTTT.

The chain links TRBV20-1 to TRBJ2-1; 9 bases agree with TRBD2. Germline lookup yields CDR1 DFQATT and CDR2 SNEGSKA (reference sequence). The CDR3 has 15 residues. Trimming took 6 bases from V and 0 from J; bases not matched to a gene: 6. CDR3 sequence reads: CSAPVAGVSYNEQFF. CDR3 nucleotide sequence: TGCAGTGCCCCGGTAGCGGGGGTCTCCTACAATGAGCAGTTCTTC.

Of note for this clonotype: This may arise from a read error, as a much more abundant clone is one base away. This chain connects TRBV6-5 to TRBJ1-6; D is unresolved. The CDR3 has 13 residues. V shed 4 bases and J shed 7 bases, with 8 bases lying between them. Germline V gene data show CDR1 as MNHEY and CDR2 as SVGAGI. CDR3 sequence: CASSSVGNSPLHF. The CDR3 bases are TGTGCCAGCAGTTCAGTGGGGAATTCACCCCTCCACTTT.

The gene calls are TRBV18 and TRBJ2-1; 10 nucleotides line up with TRBD2. CDR3 size: 16 residues. Trimming took 6 bases from V and 7 from J; bases not matched to a gene: 12. Germline assignment: CDR1 KGHSH and CDR2 LQKENI. The CDR3 region is CASSPGIAGGPNEQFF. The CDR3 DNA reads TGTGCCAGCTCCCCAGGGATAGCGGGAGGTCCAAATGAGCAGTTCTTC.

This clonotype was seen repeatedly, ten times or more. The chain is built from TRBV7-2 and TRBJ2-4; the D gene is possibly TRBD2 (6 bases). Trimming took 2 bases from V and 7 from J, leaving 12 bases between them. Germline CDR1 reads SGHTA; CDR2 reads FQGNSA. This CDR3 is 14 amino acids long. The CDR3 sequence: CASSLLEGRNIQYF. CDR3 nucleotide sequence: TGTGCCAGCAGCTTATTGGAGGGACGGAACATTCAGTACTTC.

This clonotype was observed a few times. V usage is TRBV5-1 and J usage is TRBJ2-7; 10 positions match TRBD2. Losses at the gene ends were 4 bases for V and 5 bases for J; bases not matched to a gene: 9. The CDR3 consists of 15 residues. In germline, CDR1 is SGHRS, CDR2 YFSETQ. CDR3 loop: CASSRTSGKGDEQYF. The CDR3 bases are TGCGCCAGCAGCCGAACTAGCGGGAAAGGCGACGAGCAGTACTTC. Drawing the rest from reference TRBV5-1 and TRBJ2-7, the complete variable domain is KAGVTQTPRYLIKTRGQQVTLSCSPISGHRSVSWYQQTPGQGLQFLFEYFSETQRNKGNFPGRFSGRQFSNSRSEMNVSTLELGDSALYLCASSRTSGKGDEQYFGPGTRLTVT.

This clonotype has ten or more counts. The chain recombines TRBV5-5 with TRBJ1-4; tentatively, D is TRBD1 (6 bases). V was pared by 4 bases and J by 0 bases, with 10 bases between. CDR1 and CDR2 from the germline V gene are SGHKS and YYEKEE (reference sequence). The CDR3 contains 15 residues. In nucleotides, the CDR3 is TGTGCCAGCAGCGCCGAGGGGGCAACTAATGAAAAACTGTTTTTT. It specifies CASSAEGATNEKLFF.

The J gene is TRBJ2-1, the V gene TRBV28; 9 nucleotides agree with TRBD1. CDR3 length equals 14 residues. Germline V gives CDR1 MDHEN, CDR2 SYDVKM. The junction had 7 bases not matched to a gene; V was cut back by 10 bases and J by 3 bases. The CDR3 DNA is TGTGCCACCAAACGACAGGGGGTCTACAATGAGCAGTTCTTC. Amino acid sequence: CATKRQGVYNEQFF. The full variable domain, completed using reference TRBV28 and TRBJ2-1, is DVKVTQSSRYLVKRTGEKVFLECVQDMDHENMFWYRQDPGLGLRLIYFSYDVKMKEKGDIPEGYSVSREKKERFSLILESASTNQTSMYLCATKRQGVYNEQFFGPGTRLTVL.

The chain couples TRBV6-5 to TRBJ2-2, with 7 nucleotides matching TRBD1. The CDR3 is 12 amino acids. Germline values: CDR1 MNHEY, CDR2 SVGAGI. V gave up 7 bases and J gave up 7 bases; unmatched junction bases: 3. The CDR3 protein is CASTQGFGELFF. The CDR3 bases are TGTGCCAGCACACAGGGGTTCGGGGAGCTGTTTTTT.

This clonotype was seen once. V usage is TRBV6-5 and J usage is TRBJ2-3; the match to TRBD2 covers 10 bases. CDR3 length: 17 residues. Germline V gene lookup returns CDR1 MNHEY and CDR2 SVGAGI. J gave up 2 bases and V 4 bases, and 9 bases lay outside the gene matches. The CDR3 sequence: CASSSMDSGRSTDTQYF. The CDR3 DNA reads TGTGCCAGCAGTTCAATGGATAGCGGGAGGTCCACAGATACGCAGTATTTT.

The chain recombines TRBV12-3 or TRBV12-4 with TRBJ2-7; D is undetermined. V lost 6 bases, J lost 2 bases, and 11 bases lay in between. This CDR3 contains 13 residues. CDR3 nucleotides: TGTGCCAGCAGACCAGAGATGGCCTACGAGCAGTACGTC. The encoded protein is CASRPEMAYEQYV.

The chain has TRBV7-9 and TRBJ2-1, with D unclear. Germline CDR1 SEHNR, CDR2 FQNEAQ (reference sequence). The CDR3 sequence is 14 residues long. The germline V and J ends were trimmed by 3 bases and 8 bases, with 14 bases remaining between them. The DNA of the CDR3 is TGTGCCAGCAGCTTGGGCACCTTGTGGGATGAGCAGTTCTTC. Translation gives CASSLGTLWDEQFF.

This clonotype appeared a few times. The rearrangement links TRBV5-1 to TRBJ2-2; D is ambiguous. Trimming took 4 bases from V and 6 from J, leaving 10 bases between them. The CDR3 has 13 residues. From germline, CDR1 is SGHRS and CDR2 YFSETQ. For the CDR3, the DNA is TGCGCCAGCAGCCCTGCTACTGCCGGGGAGCTGTTTTTT. This codes for CASSPATAGELFF.

This clonotype was found a few times. This CDR3 reads CSARSGTSITDTQYF. CDR3 bases: TGCAGTGCTAGGTCCGGGACTAGTATTACAGATACGCAGTATTTT. The chain recombines TRBV20-1 with TRBJ2-3; 8 positions match TRBD2. Germline CDR1 reads DFQATT; CDR2 reads SNEGSKA (reference sequence). J was trimmed by 3 bases and V by 3 bases; bases with no gene match: 8. The CDR3 is 15 residues long.

The chain couples TRBV18 to TRBJ2-4; the match to TRBD1 covers 7 bases. The CDR3 has 15 residues. Trimming cost V 2 bases and J 5 bases; bases outside gene matches: 6. Germline CDR1 KGHSH, CDR2 LQKENI. The CDR3 DNA reads as TGTGCCAGCTCACCAGGACAGGCTAGCCAAAACATTCAGTACTTC. It yields the protein CASSPGQASQNIQYF.

The chain uses TRBV12-3 or TRBV12-4 and TRBJ2-1; D is undetermined. Trimming removed 7 bases at V and 5 bases at J, with 6 bases between. The CDR3 extends over 11 amino acids. For the CDR3, the DNA is TGTGCCAGCACCATACACAATGAGCAGTTCTTC. Translated: CASTIHNEQFF.

This clonotype came up a few times. J is TRBJ2-7 and V is TRBV20-1; 13 bases match TRBD2. V lost 5 bases to trimming and J lost 7 bases; unmatched junction nucleotides: 2. Germline loops: CDR1 DFQATT, CDR2 SNEGSKA (reference sequence). The CDR3 covers 12 residues. In nucleotides, the CDR3 is TGCAGTGCTCGACTAGCGGGAGGTGAGCAGTACTTC. Translation gives CSARLAGGEQYF.

This clonotype has a count of ten or more. The chain carries TRBV12-3 or TRBV12-4 and TRBJ1-5; no clear D gene. The germline V and J ends were trimmed by 1 base and 3 bases, with 1 base remaining between them. The CDR3 length is 12 residues. The CDR3 DNA is TGTGCCAGCAGTTTAGTCAATCAGCCCCAGCATTTT. Translation gives CASSLVNQPQHF.

V gene TRBV7-9 combines with J gene TRBJ2-6; D may be TRBD2 (6 bases). Looked up from germline, CDR1 is SEHNR and CDR2 is FQNEAQ (reference sequence). The CDR3 runs 17 residues. The germline V and J ends were trimmed by 2 bases and 2 bases, with 13 bases remaining between them. The CDR3 spells CASSLSQGGTGANVLTF. For the CDR3, the DNA is TGTGCCAGCAGCTTATCGCAGGGAGGAACTGGGGCCAACGTCCTGACTTTC.

Ten or more counts support this clonotype. The V and J genes are TRBV20-1 and TRBJ2-7; D assignment may be TRBD1 or TRBD2 (5 bases each). Trimming pared 1 base from V and 7 bases from J, leaving 14 bases between. The CDR3 loop spans 13 amino acids. The germline V gene has CDR1 DFQATT and CDR2 SNEGSKA (reference sequence). The CDR3 loop is CSARATGGREQYF. CDR3 DNA: TGCAGTGCTAGAGCCACTGGGGGTAGGGAGCAGTACTTC.

This clonotype has a handful of counts. The genes are TRBV12-3 or TRBV12-4 and TRBJ2-2; 10 nucleotides line up with TRBD2. The CDR3 is made up of 15 amino acids. V lost 2 bases and J lost 6; bases outside the gene matches: 3. The CDR3 region is CASSLLAGVAGELFF. In DNA form, the CDR3 reads TGTGCCAGCAGTTTACTAGCGGGAGTTGCCGGGGAGCTGTTTTTT.

This clonotype was found a few times. The CDR3 is CASSLPRGQETQYF. In DNA form, the CDR3 reads TGTGCCAGCAGCCTCCCTCGGGGACAAGAGACCCAGTACTTC. The V and J genes are TRBV7-9 and TRBJ2-5, with D possibly matching TRBD2 (5 bases). Trimming shortened V by 5 bases and J by 2 bases, and 12 bases separated the two germline ends. Germline V gene sequence: CDR1 SEHNR, CDR2 FQNEAQ (reference sequence). CDR3 length equals 14 residues.

The chain has TRBV9 and TRBJ2-3, with unresolved D. The V gene lost 4 bases and the J gene lost 6 bases, with 18 bases spanning the gap. The germline V gene encodes CDR1 SGDLS and CDR2 YYNGEE. The CDR3 sequence is 15 residues long. CDR3 region: CASSQRLQATDTQYF. DNA for the CDR3: TGTGCCAGCAGCCAACGACTGCAAGCGACCGATACGCAGTATTTT.

There are a few counts of this clonotype. CDR3 in amino acids: CASSLHSMDEQFF. CDR3 coding DNA: TGCGCCAGCAGCTTGCACAGTATGGATGAGCAGTTCTTC. The V gene is TRBV5-1, the J gene TRBJ2-1; unclear D gene. Germline CDR1 and CDR2: SGHRS and YFSETQ. This CDR3 is built from 13 residues. Trimming shortened V by 1 base and J by 8 bases, and 10 bases separated the two germline ends.

This clonotype showed up many times. CDR3: CAISESGGNNQPQHF. The DNA of the CDR3 is TGTGCCATCAGTGAGTCGGGAGGAAACAATCAGCCCCAGCATTTT. The chain couples TRBV10-3 to TRBJ1-5, with D unresolved. The CDR3 is 15 residues long. Trimming took off 0 bases at V and 3 bases at J, with 9 bases between the two ends. CDR1 and CDR2 (germline): ENHRY, SYGVKD.

This clonotype has at least ten counts. V is TRBV10-3 and J is TRBJ2-2; TRBD2 is a possible D gene (6 bases). V gave up 5 bases and J gave up 2 bases, with 12 bases separating them. Germline V CDR1 and CDR2: ENHRY, SYGVKD. The CDR3 has 15 amino acids. CDR3 in amino acids: CAISSGEGNTGELFF. As DNA, the CDR3 is TGTGCCATCAGTTCGGGAGAAGGAAACACCGGGGAGCTGTTTTTT.

A few counts support this clonotype. The rearrangement uses TRBV2 and TRBJ2-1; D is undetermined. Per the germline V gene, CDR1 is SNHLY and CDR2 is FYNNEI. The CDR3 is 13 residues long. Trimming stripped 8 bases from V and 3 bases from J, with 11 bases between. CDR3 sequence: CASPGEVYNEQFF. The CDR3 nucleotides are TGTGCCAGCCCGGGCGAGGTCTACAATGAGCAGTTCTTC.